This TCR beta chain stems from a study of early stage breast cancer tumors. About the research overall: Invasive lobular carcinomas made up four of 12 ER+/PR+/HER2- tumors.

This clone turned up a few times. Its antigen remains unknown. Germline V gives CDR1 SGHTA, CDR2 FQGNSA. The junction had 13 bases not matched to a gene; V was cut back by 1 base and J by 3 bases. CDR3 size: 19 residues. Produced via immunoSEQ multiplex PCR; TCRdb's table is partial and in-frame only. In the table there are approximately 7,900 clones, over 60% of which are singletons. General study findings and limits: Commonly generated sequences made up most enriched TCRB sequences shared between patients. Blood repertoires resembled normal breast more than tumor. Compared with adjacent normal breast tissue, tumors showed 2 to 3-fold greater T cell density and higher clonality.

Sequenced material: breast tumor tissue. The rearrangement joins TRBV7-2 to TRBJ1-2; 11 bases map to TRBD1. The sequence was collected from a person aged 65 to 79 with breast cancer. The CDR3 coding sequence is TGTGCCAGCAGCTTAGTGTTGGTGTGGGGACAGGGGGATGACTATGGCTACACCTTC. As protein: CASSLVLVWGQGDDYGYTF.